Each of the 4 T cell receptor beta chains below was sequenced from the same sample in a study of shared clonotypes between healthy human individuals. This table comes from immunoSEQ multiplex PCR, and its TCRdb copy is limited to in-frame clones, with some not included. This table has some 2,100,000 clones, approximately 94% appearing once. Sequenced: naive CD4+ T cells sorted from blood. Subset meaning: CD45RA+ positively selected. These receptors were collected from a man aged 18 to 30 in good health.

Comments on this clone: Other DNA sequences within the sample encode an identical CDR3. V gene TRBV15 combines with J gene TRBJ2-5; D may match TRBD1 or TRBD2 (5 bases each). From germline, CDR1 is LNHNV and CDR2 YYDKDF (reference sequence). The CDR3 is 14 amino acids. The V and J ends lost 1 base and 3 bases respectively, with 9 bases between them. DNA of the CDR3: TGTGCCACCAGCAGAGGGGGGTCTGAAGAGACCCAGTACTTC. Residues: CATSRGGSEETQYF.

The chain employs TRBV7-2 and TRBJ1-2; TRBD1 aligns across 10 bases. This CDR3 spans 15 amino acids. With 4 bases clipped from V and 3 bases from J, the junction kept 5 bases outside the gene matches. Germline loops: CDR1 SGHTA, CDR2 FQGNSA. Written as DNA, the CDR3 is TGTGCCAGCAGCTCTTGGGACAGGGGATACTATGGCTACACCTTC. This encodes CASSSWDRGYYGYTF.

CDR3 in DNA: TGTGCCATCAGTCCGGGACCGATGAACACTGAAGCTTTCTTT. Its protein is CAISPGPMNTEAFF. The chain is built from TRBV10-3 and TRBJ1-1; D possibly corresponds to TRBD1 (5 bases). V was clipped by 5 bases and J by 0 bases, with 10 bases between them. CDR3 length: 14 residues. Germline-derived CDR1 and CDR2 are ENHRY and SYGVKD.

The CDR3 loop is CASSLEDRGRSPLHF. CDR3 bases: TGCGCCAGCAGCTTGGAGGACAGGGGGCGTTCACCCCTCCACTTT. This chain joins TRBV5-1 and TRBJ1-6; 11 bases line up with TRBD1. The CDR3 length is 15 residues. Germline V CDR1 and CDR2: SGHRS, YFSETQ. J was trimmed by 9 bases and V by 0 bases; bases with no gene match: 2.